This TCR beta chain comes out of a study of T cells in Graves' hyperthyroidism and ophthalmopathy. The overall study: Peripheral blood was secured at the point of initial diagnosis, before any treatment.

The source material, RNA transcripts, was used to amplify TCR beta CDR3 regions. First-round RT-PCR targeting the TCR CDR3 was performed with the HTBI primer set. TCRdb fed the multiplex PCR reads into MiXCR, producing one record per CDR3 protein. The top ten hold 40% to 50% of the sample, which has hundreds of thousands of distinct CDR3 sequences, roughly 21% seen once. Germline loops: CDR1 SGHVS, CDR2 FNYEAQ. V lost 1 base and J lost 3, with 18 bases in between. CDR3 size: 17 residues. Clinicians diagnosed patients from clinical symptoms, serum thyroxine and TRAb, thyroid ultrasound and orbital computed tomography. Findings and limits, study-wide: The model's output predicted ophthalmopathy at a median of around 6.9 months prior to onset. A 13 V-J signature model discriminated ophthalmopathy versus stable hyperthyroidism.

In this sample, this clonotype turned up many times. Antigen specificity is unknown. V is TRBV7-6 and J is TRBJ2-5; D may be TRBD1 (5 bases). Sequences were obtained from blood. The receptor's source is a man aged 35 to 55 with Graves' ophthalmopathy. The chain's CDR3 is CASSLGWPDGHKETQYF. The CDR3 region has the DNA TGTGCCAGCAGCTTAGGGTGGCCAGACGGACACAAAGAGACCCAGTACTTC.